A single sample is the source of the 27 T cell receptor beta chains below, sequenced in a study of OX40 agonist ivuxolimab in advanced cancers. Measured with immunoSEQ multiplex PCR; TCRdb has only the in-frame clones, and not every one. The table lists more than 65,000 clones, around 90% of them singletons. Here the sequenced sample was CD4+ or CD8+ T cells sorted from blood, taken in a trial of the OX40 agonist ivuxolimab. The receptors were sampled from an adult with an advanced solid tumor such as melanoma, head and neck, liver or kidney cancer.

The genes are TRBV30 and TRBJ1-2, with a tentative D call TRBD1 (5 bases). Trimming stripped 2 bases from V and 5 bases from J, with 21 bases between. The CDR3 is 16 residues long. Germline V gene data show CDR1 as GTSNPN and CDR2 as SVGIG (reference sequence). CDR3 amino acids: CAWSPRDRLFLYGYTF. The CDR3 nucleotides are TGTGCCTGGAGTCCTCGGGACCGTTTATTCTTATATGGCTACACCTTC.

This sequence joins TRBV2 and TRBJ2-7, with 12 bases lining up with TRBD2. This CDR3 is 15 amino acids long. V trimming: 1 base; J trimming: 6 bases; junction bases outside the gene matches: 4. CDR1 and CDR2 from the germline V gene are SNHLY and FYNNEI. The CDR3 loop reads CASSEGLAGVGEQYF. CDR3 bases: TGTGCCAGCAGTGAAGGACTAGCGGGAGTTGGCGAGCAGTACTTC.

V and J are TRBV5-1 and TRBJ2-7; D tentatively fits TRBD1 or TRBD2 (5 bases each). V shed 2 bases and J shed 3 bases, with 6 bases lying between them. Germline CDR1 and CDR2: SGHRS and YFSETQ. The CDR3 extends over 12 amino acids. This CDR3 is CASSFGGYEQYF. The CDR3 nucleotides are TGCGCCAGCAGCTTTGGGGGCTACGAGCAGTACTTC.

This clone was observed a few times. CDR3 nucleotide sequence: TGCGCCAGCAGCTCGACTTGGGAGACCCAGTACTTC. It yields the protein CASSSTWETQYF. The chain links TRBV5-1 to TRBJ2-5; D uncertain. The CDR3 length is 12 residues. V was cut by 3 bases and J by 5 bases, with 8 bases left in between. Germline V CDR1 and CDR2: SGHRS, YFSETQ.

J is TRBJ2-7 and V is TRBV12-5, with 7 bases matching TRBD1. The CDR3 consists of 15 residues. V was clipped by 4 bases and J by 4 bases; unmatched bases: 10. From germline, CDR1 is LGHNT and CDR2 FRNRAP. CDR3 loop: CASGSQQGMSYEQYF. As DNA, the CDR3 is TGTGCTAGTGGTTCTCAACAGGGGATGAGTTACGAGCAGTACTTC. The whole variable domain, filled in from reference TRBV12-5 and TRBJ2-7, reads DARVTQTPRHKVTEMGQEVTMRCQPILGHNTVFWYRQTMMQGLELLAYFRNRAPLDDSGMPKDRFSAEMPDATLATLKIQPSEPRDSAVYFCASGSQQGMSYEQYFGPGTRLTVT.

The rearrangement joins TRBV4-2 to TRBJ1-2; D is unclear. Between the trimmed V and J ends, which lost 0 bases and 2 bases, there was a span of 7 bases. CDR3 length: 14 amino acids. Germline-derived CDR1 and CDR2 are LGHNA and YNFKEQ. CDR3 sequence (DNA): TGTGCCAGCAGCCAAGAGTTCAGCAACTATGGCTACACCTTC. It is translated as CASSQEFSNYGYTF.

This clone was counted once. The chain employs TRBV7-8 and TRBJ2-7; a weak D match, TRBD2 (6 bases). This CDR3 is built from 16 residues. Germline V CDR1 and CDR2: SGHVS, FQNEAQ. Trimming removed 4 bases at V and 2 bases at J, with 18 bases between. The CDR3 nucleotides read TGTGCCAGCAGCTCGAGGCCGGGGGTCGATGCCTACGAGCAGTACTTC. Amino acid sequence: CASSSRPGVDAYEQYF.

The chain uses TRBV14 and TRBJ1-5; no clear D. This CDR3 region has 13 residues. Trimming took 0 bases from V and 3 from J, leaving 3 bases between them. Germline V gene lookup returns CDR1 SGHDN and CDR2 FVKESK. The CDR3 is CASSQDHNQPQHF. The DNA for the CDR3 is TGTGCCAGCAGCCAAGACCACAATCAGCCCCAGCATTTT.

As DNA, the CDR3 is TGCGCCAGCAGCTTGGAAGGGGGTCTCTACAATGAGCAGTTCTTC. Translation gives CASSLEGGLYNEQFF. The chain combines TRBV5-1 with TRBJ2-1, with D tentatively TRBD1 (6 bases). Trimming left V 0 bases short and J 3 bases short, with 10 bases between. Per germline, CDR1 SGHRS and CDR2 YFSETQ. There are 15 residues in the CDR3.

This chain links TRBV7-8 with TRBJ2-5; TRBD2 agrees at 10 bases. CDR3 length: 13 amino acids. The V gene's germline CDR1 is SGHVS and CDR2 FQNEAQ. Germline trimming cut 3 bases from V and 7 bases from J; bases unmatched to any gene: 2. The CDR3 loop reads CASSFEREGTQYF. The CDR3 DNA reads TGTGCCAGCAGCTTCGAGCGGGAGGGGACCCAGTACTTC.

The chain recombines TRBV7-2 with TRBJ2-1; no definite D call. The V and J ends lost 3 bases and 10 bases respectively, with 19 bases between them. The CDR3 has 15 amino acids. CDR1 and CDR2 from the germline V gene are SGHTA and FQGNSA. CDR3 in amino acids: CASSLTPTSPGEQFF. For the CDR3, the DNA is TGTGCCAGCAGCTTGACCCCAACGTCCCCCGGGGAGCAGTTCTTC. Looking up the rest from reference TRBV7-2 and TRBJ2-1 gives the full variable domain: GAGVSQSPSNKVTEKGKDVELRCDPISGHTALYWYRQSLGQGLEFLIYFQGNSAPDKSGLPSDRFSAERTGGSVSTLTIQRTQQEDSAVYLCASSLTPTSPGEQFFGPGTRLTVL.

The chain joins TRBV9 to TRBJ2-3; perhaps TRBD2 as D (6 bases). The germline V gene encodes CDR1 SGDLS and CDR2 YYNGEE. V lost 2 bases and J 2 bases, leaving 15 bases between the germline ends. The CDR3 extends over 16 amino acids. CDR3 sequence (DNA): TGTGCCAGCAGCGTTAGCGGTAACTCCGACACAGATACGCAGTATTTT. It translates to CASSVSGNSDTDTQYF.

The V and J genes are TRBV5-4 and TRBJ1-1, with TRBD1 matching 8 bases. V gave up 0 bases and J gave up 4 bases; unmatched junction bases: 2. This CDR3 region has 14 residues. Germline-derived CDR1 and CDR2 are SGHNT and YYREEE (reference sequence). The CDR3 DNA reads as TGTGCCAGCAGCTTGGAAACAGGGGGCACTGAAGCTTTCTTT. Its protein product is CASSLETGGTEAFF.

This chain joins TRBV10-3 and TRBJ1-2; D is possibly TRBD1 (5 bases). V lost 5 bases and J 3 bases, leaving 10 bases between the germline ends. The CDR3 loop spans 13 amino acids. Germline-derived CDR1 and CDR2 are ENHRY and SYGVKD. The CDR3 spells CAISPREDYGYTF. CDR3 DNA: TGTGCCATCAGTCCCAGGGAGGACTATGGCTACACCTTC.

The CDR3 nucleotides are TGTGCCAGCAGTAACTCCGGGGTCCGAGAGCCTGAAGCTTTCTTT. The encoded protein is CASSNSGVREPEAFF. The V call is TRBV28, the J call TRBJ1-1; D is ambiguous. The V end was cut by 5 bases, the J end by 6 bases, with 19 bases between. The CDR3 consists of 15 residues. CDR1 and CDR2 from the germline V gene are MDHEN and SYDVKM.

The gene calls are TRBV10-2 and TRBJ2-7; D perhaps matches TRBD2 (5 bases). The CDR3 consists of 13 residues. Trimming took 6 bases from V and 7 from J, leaving 16 bases between them. Germline V gives CDR1 WSHSY, CDR2 SAAADI. CDR3 sequence reads: CASSPRAGVEQYF. CDR3 bases: TGCGCCAGCAGCCCACGCGCCGGGGTGGAGCAGTACTTC.

V gene TRBV2 combines with J gene TRBJ1-2; a possible D gene is TRBD1 (5 bases). This CDR3 spans 13 amino acids. The V and J ends lost 5 bases and 4 bases respectively, with 11 bases between them. The germline gives CDR1 SNHLY, CDR2 FYNNEI. CDR3 coding DNA: TGTGCCAGCAGTCCGCAGGGCAGCTATGGCTACACCTTC. Amino acid sequence: CASSPQGSYGYTF.

Only one count was recorded for this clone. The CDR3 region is CASSLWVTRDSNQPQHF. As DNA, the CDR3 is TGTGCCAGCAGTTTATGGGTTACGAGGGACTCCAATCAGCCCCAGCATTTT. V gene TRBV28 combines with J gene TRBJ1-5, with D perhaps TRBD1 (5 bases). CDR1 MDHEN and CDR2 SYDVKM come from the germline V gene. The germline V and J ends were trimmed by 0 bases and 3 bases, with 15 bases remaining between them. This CDR3 contains 17 residues.

This chain joins TRBV5-1 and TRBJ2-1; 7 nucleotides align to TRBD2. The CDR3 totals 14 residues. The J segment lost 4 bases and the V segment lost 2 bases, leaving 3 bases of the junction unmatched. Germline lookup yields CDR1 SGHRS and CDR2 YFSETQ. CDR3 loop: CASSFQRDYNEQFF. The DNA for the CDR3 is TGCGCCAGCAGCTTCCAGCGGGATTACAATGAGCAGTTCTTC.

The gene calls are TRBV6-4 and TRBJ2-3; perhaps TRBD1 as D (7 bases). The V gene's germline CDR1 is MRHNA and CDR2 SNTAGT. This CDR3 is 13 amino acids long. V lost 2 bases to trimming and J lost 5 bases, with 8 bases between them. CDR3 sequence reads: CASSDQGGDTQYF. CDR3 nucleotides: TGTGCCAGCAGTGACCAGGGGGGAGATACGCAGTATTTT.

This CDR3 is CASSPAVGYEQYF. In DNA form, the CDR3 reads TGTGCCAGCAGCCCCGCGGTGGGATACGAGCAGTACTTC. The chain uses TRBV7-2 and TRBJ2-7, with D uncertain. V lost 5 bases and J lost 4, with 12 bases in between. Germline V gives CDR1 SGHTA, CDR2 FQGNSA. The CDR3 runs to 13 residues.

The CDR3 sequence: CASSDLGQGNEQFF. As DNA, the CDR3 is TGTGCCAGCAGTGATTTGGGACAGGGCAATGAGCAGTTCTTC. This chain uses TRBV2 with TRBJ2-1, with 9 bases fitting TRBD1. The V segment lost 3 bases and the J segment 6 bases; nucleotides outside the gene matches: 3. CDR3 length: 14 amino acids. CDR1 and CDR2 (germline): SNHLY, FYNNEI.

V is TRBV14 and J is TRBJ2-2; 9 bases line up with TRBD2. The CDR3 totals 17 residues. The V segment lost 4 bases and the J segment 1 base; nucleotides outside the gene matches: 7. Per the germline V gene, CDR1 is SGHDN and CDR2 is FVKESK. CDR3 nucleotide sequence: TGTGCCAGCAGCCGGCACCTTAGCGGGAGGAACACCGGGGAGCTGTTTTTT. Translated, it gives CASSRHLSGRNTGELFF.

The V call is TRBV2, the J call TRBJ2-5; 11 bases map to TRBD2. The CDR3 consists of 13 residues. Looked up from germline, CDR1 is SNHLY and CDR2 is FYNNEI. The V gene end was trimmed by 6 bases and the J gene end by 5 bases; junction bases not matched to a gene: 2. CDR3 residues: CASRASGRETQYF. The CDR3 bases are TGTGCCAGCAGGGCTAGCGGGAGGGAGACCCAGTACTTC.

The J gene is TRBJ2-7, the V gene TRBV5-4; the match to TRBD2 covers 11 bases. The CDR3 length is 15 residues. Trimming took 4 bases from V and 3 from J; bases not matched to a gene: 6. Germline lookup yields CDR1 SGHNT and CDR2 YYREEE (reference sequence). DNA of the CDR3: TGTGCCAGCAGCGCGCTAGCGGGGGGCTTCTACGAGCAGTACTTC. This gives the protein CASSALAGGFYEQYF.

The chain employs TRBV11-2 and TRBJ2-7, with 7 bases that match TRBD2. From germline, CDR1 is SGHAT and CDR2 FQNNGV. V was clipped by 3 bases and J by 3 bases; unmatched bases: 14. This CDR3 has 17 residues. CDR3 coding DNA: TGTGCCAGCAGCTTTCCTAGCGGAGCTTCACCACTCTACGAGCAGTACTTC. It encodes CASSFPSGASPLYEQYF.

This rearrangement joins TRBV6-1 to TRBJ2-7, with D perhaps TRBD2 (6 bases). The V gene lost 2 bases and the J gene lost 0 bases, with 11 bases spanning the gap. The CDR3 is 15 amino acids. Germline CDR1 is MNHNS and CDR2 is SASEGT. The CDR3 DNA follows: TGTGCCAGCAGTGAATTAGGGAGGAGCTCCTACGAGCAGTACTTC. It codes for CASSELGRSSYEQYF.